Listed here is a single T cell receptor beta chain. Antigen unknown. This entry is derived from a study of T-cell memory formation after mild COVID-19. The study, taken as a whole, reports: While clones contracting from day 15 to 85 were balanced between CD4 and CD8, later expanders leaned CD4+. Unconfirmed was the SARS-CoV-2 specificity of second-wave clones that peaked on day 37. The CD4+ clones that contracted clustered mainly within CM and EM, and the CD8+ clones concentrated in EMRA.

There are 13 residues in the CDR3. J gave up 3 bases and V 11 bases, and 10 bases lay outside the gene matches. The germline V gene has CDR1 SEHNR and CDR2 FQNEAQ (reference sequence). Constant-segment primers and 5'RACE yielded cDNA libraries for TCR alpha and TCR beta, each carrying sample barcodes and UMIs. TCRdb processed the 5' RACE reads anew with MiXCR; each CDR3 protein has one entry. This sample has 45,000 to 55,000 distinct CDR3 sequences, with about 7.3% found just once. The clonotype comes from a man aged 18 to 30 who had mild COVID-19 (a few samples of this study predate the infection). Cell type and time point are not known. The chain employs TRBV7-9 and TRBJ2-7, with 7 nucleotides matching TRBD1. The sequencing sample was made of PBMCs or a T cell subset sorted from them (not recorded which). The CDR3 region has the DNA TGTGCCTCCACCGGGACAGTTAACTACGAGCAGTACGTC. This sequence encodes CASTGTVNYEQYV.